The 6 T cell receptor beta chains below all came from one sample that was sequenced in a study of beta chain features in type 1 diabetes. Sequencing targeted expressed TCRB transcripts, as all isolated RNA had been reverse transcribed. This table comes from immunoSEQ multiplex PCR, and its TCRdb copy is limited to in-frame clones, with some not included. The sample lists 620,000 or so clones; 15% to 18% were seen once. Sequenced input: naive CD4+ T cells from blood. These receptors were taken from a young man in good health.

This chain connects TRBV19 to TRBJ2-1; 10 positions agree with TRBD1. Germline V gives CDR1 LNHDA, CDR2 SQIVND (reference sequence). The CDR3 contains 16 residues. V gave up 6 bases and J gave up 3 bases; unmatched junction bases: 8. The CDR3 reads CASRETGTGDYNEQFF. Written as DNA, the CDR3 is TGTGCCAGTAGAGAGACCGGGACAGGGGACTACAATGAGCAGTTCTTC.

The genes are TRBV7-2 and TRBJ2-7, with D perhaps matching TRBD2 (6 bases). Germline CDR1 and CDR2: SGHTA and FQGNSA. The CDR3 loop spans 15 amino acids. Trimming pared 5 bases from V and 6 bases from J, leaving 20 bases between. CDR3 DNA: TGTGCCAGCAGCCTGGGGGGACTGGGGTCCGTCGAGCAGTACTTC. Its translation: CASSLGGLGSVEQYF.

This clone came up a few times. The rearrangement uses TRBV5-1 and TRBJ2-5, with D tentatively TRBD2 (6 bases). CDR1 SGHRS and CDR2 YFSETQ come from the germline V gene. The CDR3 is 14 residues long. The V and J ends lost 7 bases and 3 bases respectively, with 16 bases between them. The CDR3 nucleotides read TGCGCCAGCGGCCCCGGGGCTAGCGAAGAGACCCAGTACTTC. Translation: CASGPGASEETQYF.

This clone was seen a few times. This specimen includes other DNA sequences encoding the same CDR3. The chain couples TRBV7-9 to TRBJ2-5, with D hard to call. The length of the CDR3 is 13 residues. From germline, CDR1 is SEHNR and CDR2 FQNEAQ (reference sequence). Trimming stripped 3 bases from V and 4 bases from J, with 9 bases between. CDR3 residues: CASSLWGSETQYF. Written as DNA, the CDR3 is TGTGCCAGCAGCTTGTGGGGTTCAGAGACCCAGTACTTC.

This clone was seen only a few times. CDR3 sequence reads: CASSFTGGSTEAFF. The CDR3 DNA sequence: TGTGCCAGCTCATTCACAGGGGGTTCGACTGAAGCTTTCTTT. The V and J genes are TRBV18 and TRBJ1-1, with 8 bases aligning to TRBD1. Germline V gene data show CDR1 as KGHSH and CDR2 as LQKENI. There are 14 residues in the CDR3. Germline trimming cut 5 bases from V and 5 bases from J; bases unmatched to any gene: 7.

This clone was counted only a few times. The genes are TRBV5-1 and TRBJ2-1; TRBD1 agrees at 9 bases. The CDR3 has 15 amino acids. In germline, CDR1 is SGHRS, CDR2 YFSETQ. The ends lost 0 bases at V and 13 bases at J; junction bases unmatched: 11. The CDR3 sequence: CASSLDPRPGQGQFF. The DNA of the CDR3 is TGCGCCAGCAGCTTGGACCCTAGGCCGGGACAGGGACAGTTCTTC. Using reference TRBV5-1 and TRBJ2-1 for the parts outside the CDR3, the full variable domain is KAGVTQTPRYLIKTRGQQVTLSCSPISGHRSVSWYQQTPGQGLQFLFEYFSETQRNKGNFPGRFSGRQFSNSRSEMNVSTLELGDSALYLCASSLDPRPGQGQFFGPGTRLTVL.